This is a list of T cell receptor beta chains from one sample in a study of blood T cell repertoires in COVID-19. Clones were read by immunoSEQ multiplex PCR, and TCRdb kept only the in-frame ones, dropping some. The data show 200,000 to 300,000 clones, with 70% to 90% seen just once and under 2% held by the top ten. Sequences were obtained from peripheral blood. The receptors derive from a man aged 25-40 years with active or convalescent COVID-19. Both conserved end residues are part of each CDR3. The D gene is left open where the match is weak. Size tells how often a clone was seen (once, few, many) or the class of an expanded clone, and some rows leave it out.

d_gene	abundance	v_gene	j_gene	CDR3nt	CDR3aa
TRBD1	.	TRBV18	TRBJ2-7	TGTGCCAGCTCACCAGTCAGGGGGCACGAGCAGTACTTC	CASSPVRGHEQYF
.	.	TRBV6-5	TRBJ2-7	TGTGCCAGCAAAGACACCGTCGTAACCTACGAGCAGTACTTC	CASKDTVVTYEQYF
TRBD2	.	TRBV2	TRBJ2-5	TGTGCCAGCAAGGCGGGGGGCCGGGAGACCCAGTACTTC	CASKAGGRETQYF
TRBD1	.	TRBV3-1/TRBV3-2	TRBJ2-5	TGTGCCAGCAGCCCTCGACAGGGGATGGAGACCCAGTACTTC	CASSPRQGMETQYF
TRBD1	.	TRBV25-1	TRBJ2-4	TGTGCCAGCAGTGTCGCGACAGGGGTCAAAAACATTCAGTACTTC	CASSVATGVKNIQYF
TRBD1	.	TRBV6-4	TRBJ1-6	TGTGCCAGCCCAACAGAACAGGGGGGTAATTCACCCCTCCACTTT	CASPTEQGGNSPLHF
.	.	TRBV5-1	TRBJ2-1	TGCGCCAGCAGCTTGTTAACAGCCACCTACAATGAGCAGTTCTTC	CASSLLTATYNEQFF
.	.	TRBV19	TRBJ1-2	TGTGCCAGTAGTCTAACTAACTATGGCTACACCTTC	CASSLTNYGYTF
.	.	TRBV4-1	TRBJ2-6	TGCGCCAGCAGCCACATCGGTAACAGGGCTGGGGCCAACGTCCTGACTTTC	CASSHIGNRAGANVLTF
TRBD2	.	TRBV19	TRBJ2-5	TGTGCCAGTAGTATAACTAGCGGGGGGGCCAGAGGGGAGACCCAGTACTTC	CASSITSGGARGETQYF
TRBD2	.	TRBV6-4	TRBJ2-3	TGTGCCAGCAGTGACTCGGCTAGCGGGGGCACCTTAGATACGCAGTATTTT	CASSDSASGGTLDTQYF
.	.	TRBV18	TRBJ1-4	TGTGCCAGCTCACCGGCGGCAGGGCGGGAAAAACTGTTTTTT	CASSPAAGREKLFF
.	.	TRBV19	TRBJ1-2	TGTGCCAGTAGTATAGGCCACAGGGCTGACTATGGCTACACCTTC	CASSIGHRADYGYTF
.	.	TRBV5-1	TRBJ2-7	TGCGCCAGCAGCTTGGACAGGCACCCCTACGAGCAGTACTTC	CASSLDRHPYEQYF
.	.	TRBV7-2	TRBJ2-2	TGTGCCAGCAGCCCCTCGCGGAGATTTACCGGGGAGCTGTTTTTT	CASSPSRRFTGELFF
TRBD1	.	TRBV6-5	TRBJ1-3	TGTGCCAGCAGCCTTACGACAGGGTCTGGAAACACCATATATTTT	CASSLTTGSGNTIYF
TRBD1	.	TRBV5-1	TRBJ2-1	TGCGCCAGCAGCTTGCCTGGGACAGGGGACCATGAGCAGTTCTTC	CASSLPGTGDHEQFF
TRBD1	.	TRBV6-6	TRBJ2-5	TGTGCCACAAACATGATTGGACAGGAAGAGACCCAGTACTTC	CATNMIGQEETQYF
.	few	TRBV19	TRBJ1-2	TGTGCCAGTAGTATCGGTAGCAGGGGATATTATGGCTACACCTTC	CASSIGSRGYYGYTF
.	once	TRBV7-9	TRBJ1-3	TGTGCCAGCAGCTCACCTACCACAGGTTATGGAAACACCATATATTTT	CASSSPTTGYGNTIYF
TRBD1	.	TRBV15	TRBJ2-3	TGTGCCACCAGCAGAGAGCGGCAGGGGGATCGCACAGATACGCAGTATTTT	CATSRERQGDRTDTQYF
TRBD1	.	TRBV6-2/TRBV6-3	TRBJ1-1	TGTGCCAGCAGTTACTCAGGGGGCCCGAACACTGAAGCTTTCTTT	CASSYSGGPNTEAFF
.	.	TRBV6-2/TRBV6-3	TRBJ1-5	TGTGCCAGCAGTTACTCGTACACTCAGCCCCAGCATTTT	CASSYSYTQPQHF
.	.	TRBV5-8	TRBJ1-5	TGTGCCGGGGCAGGCGGCAATCAGCCCCAGCATTTT	CAGAGGNQPQHF
.	.	TRBV19	TRBJ2-3	TGTGCCAGTAGTATTTTAAGCGCTAGCACAGATACGCAGTATTTT	CASSILSASTDTQYF
.	.	TRBV18	TRBJ1-6	TGTGCCAGCTCACCACGGCCAGGGGTTTCACCCCTCCACTTT	CASSPRPGVSPLHF
.	.	TRBV3-1/TRBV3-2	TRBJ2-2	TGTGCCAGCAGCCACCATAGTGAGGACACCGGGGAGCTGTTTTTT	CASSHHSEDTGELFF
TRBD2	.	TRBV19	TRBJ2-3	TGTGCCAGTAGATCACCAGGACTAGTTGGGGGCACAGATACGCAGTATTTT	CASRSPGLVGGTDTQYF
TRBD1	.	TRBV3-1/TRBV3-2	TRBJ1-1	TGTGCCAGCAGCCAAGCTCTACAGGGGGCCTTGGGCACTGAAGCTTTCTTT	CASSQALQGALGTEAFF
.	.	TRBV4-1	TRBJ2-2	TGCGCCAGCAGCCAAGCGAGGGGGGAGCTGTTTTTT	CASSQARGELFF
.	.	TRBV27	TRBJ2-3	TGTGCCAGCAGTTCTTCAGGGGCAGATACGCAGTATTTT	CASSSSGADTQYF
TRBD2	.	TRBV7-2	TRBJ2-7	TGTGCCAGCAGCTCAGGACTAGCGGTTACCTACGAGCAGTACTTC	CASSSGLAVTYEQYF
.	.	TRBV27	TRBJ2-6	TGTGCCAGCAGTCCCCGAGGGAACTCTGGGGCCAACGTCCTGACTTTC	CASSPRGNSGANVLTF
TRBD1	once	TRBV13	TRBJ1-1	TGTGCCAGCAGCCCGGGGACAGGGAACACTGAAGCTTTCTTT	CASSPGTGNTEAFF
TRBD2	.	TRBV7-2	TRBJ2-3	TGTGCCAGCAGCTTGGCGGGGGGAAAAGATACGCAGTATTTT	CASSLAGGKDTQYF
TRBD2	.	TRBV5-1	TRBJ2-3	TGCGCCAGCAGCTTGACTAGCGCCCACACAGATACGCAGTATTTT	CASSLTSAHTDTQYF